Listed here is a single T cell receptor (beta chain). What it recognizes is unknown. The sample is drawn from a study of cytomegalovirus exposure and HLA in healthy donors. PCR primers comprised 60 Vbeta and 13 Jbeta primers. Measured with immunoSEQ multiplex PCR; TCRdb has only the in-frame clones, and not every one. There are around 95,000 clones in the sample; under 80% occur only once, and approximately 2% lies in the top ten. The study, taken as a whole, reports: A later analysis associated 15,000 or so TCR beta sequences with HLA alleles at a 0.05 false discovery rate. V- and J-gene trimming in TCR beta was tied to a missense DCLRE1C variant by an analysis performed later. What a later analysis showed was that several of the most significant clusters appeared linked to common viral pathogens.

Sequences were obtained from PBMCs. The source of this sequence is a male donor in good health and CMV-seronegative.

CDR3 bases: TGTGCCAGCAGCCGGAGTTATAGCAATCAGCCCCAGCATTTT. Protein: CASSRSYSNQPQHF. The rearrangement uses TRBV28 and TRBJ1-5; no definite D call. Germline V gene sequence: CDR1 MDHEN, CDR2 SYDVKM. CDR3 size: 14 residues. V gave up 6 bases and J gave up 0 bases, with 9 bases separating them. Full variable domain (outside the CDR3, taken from reference TRBV28 and TRBJ1-5): DVKVTQSSRYLVKRTGEKVFLECVQDMDHENMFWYRQDPGLGLRLIYFSYDVKMKEKGDIPEGYSVSREKKERFSLILESASTNQTSMYLCASSRSYSNQPQHFGDGTRLSIL.